The subject of this entry is one TCR beta chain. The antigen remains undetermined. Other nucleotide sequences from this sample produce the same CDR3. This record comes from a study of shared clonotypes between healthy human individuals. Study results and limitations: The study sampled only blood, and tissue repertoires likely differ.

An even split of each subset's genomic DNA across several immunoSEQ plates was performed. Assay used: immunoSEQ multiplex PCR; TCRdb lists only in-frame clones, some missing. This repertoire shows under 1,100,000 clones, approximately 70% found once; its top ten account for about 1.5%. This CDR3 is built from 11 residues. With 6 bases removed from V and 5 bases from J, the gap between germline ends came to 7 bases. Germline V gene sequence: CDR1 ENHRY, CDR2 SYGVKD. The sequence came from a man younger than 30 in good health. The sample comprised memory CD4+ T cells sorted from blood. Subset of the sample: CD45RA-negative fraction. The rearrangement joins TRBV10-3 to TRBJ2-5; the D gene is possibly TRBD2 (6 bases). The CDR3 region has the DNA TGTGCCATCAGAGGAGGGGAGACCCAGTACTTC. Translating gives CAIRGGETQYF.